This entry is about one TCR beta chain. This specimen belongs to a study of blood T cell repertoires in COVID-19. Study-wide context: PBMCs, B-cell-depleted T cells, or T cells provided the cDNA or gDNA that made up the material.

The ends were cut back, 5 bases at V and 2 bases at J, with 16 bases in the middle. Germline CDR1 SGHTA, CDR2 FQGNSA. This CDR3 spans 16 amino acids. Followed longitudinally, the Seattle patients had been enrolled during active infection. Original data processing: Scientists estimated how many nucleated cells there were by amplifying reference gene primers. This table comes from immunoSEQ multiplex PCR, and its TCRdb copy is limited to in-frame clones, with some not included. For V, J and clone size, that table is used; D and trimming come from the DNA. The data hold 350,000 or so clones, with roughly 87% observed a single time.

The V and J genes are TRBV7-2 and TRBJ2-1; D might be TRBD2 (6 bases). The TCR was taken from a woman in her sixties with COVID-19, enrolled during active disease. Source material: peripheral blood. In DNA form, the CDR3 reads TGTGCCAGCAGCGAAACTAGCCCTGGCCCCTACAATGAGCAGTTCTTC. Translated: CASSETSPGPYNEQFF.